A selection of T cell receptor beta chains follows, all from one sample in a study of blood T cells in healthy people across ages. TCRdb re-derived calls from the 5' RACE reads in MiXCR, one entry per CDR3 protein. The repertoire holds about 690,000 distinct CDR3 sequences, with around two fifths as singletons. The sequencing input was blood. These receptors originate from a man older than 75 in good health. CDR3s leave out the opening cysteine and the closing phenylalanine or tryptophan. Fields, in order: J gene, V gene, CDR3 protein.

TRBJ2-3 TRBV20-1 SAPRPGQRTDTQY
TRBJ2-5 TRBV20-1 SATLASGFQETQY
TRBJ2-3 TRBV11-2 ASSLSGDGGGDTQY
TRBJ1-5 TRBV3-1 ASSQLNGGQPQH
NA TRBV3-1 ASSQDVLAGSMETQY
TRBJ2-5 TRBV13 ASSHRGGQETQY
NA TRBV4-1 ASSGHGLAGGRQETQY
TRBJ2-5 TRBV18 ASSPLNRETQY
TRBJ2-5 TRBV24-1 ATSDAPGPQETQY
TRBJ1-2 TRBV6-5 ASKTGLGGYT
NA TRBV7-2 ASSLTSANYEQY
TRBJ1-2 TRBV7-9 ASSSRQGADYGYT
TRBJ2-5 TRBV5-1 ASSLEPETQY
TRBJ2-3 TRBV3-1 ASSQNSPTDTQY
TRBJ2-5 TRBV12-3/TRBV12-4 ASSLRNSGTQETQY
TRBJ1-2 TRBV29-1 SVEGQGGSYGYT
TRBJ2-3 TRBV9 ASSANRLAGWVDTQY
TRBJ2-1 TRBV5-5 ASSRRGVSDNEQF
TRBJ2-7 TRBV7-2 ASSLFLAGGPWAGNEQY
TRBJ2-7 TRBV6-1 ASSEIFSPNGNYEQY
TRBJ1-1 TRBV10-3 AINQDIGTEAF
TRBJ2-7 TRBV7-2 ASSLGPLGRAYEQY
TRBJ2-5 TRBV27 ASRPTGLEQY
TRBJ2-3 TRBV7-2 ASSPQTRRPPHTQY
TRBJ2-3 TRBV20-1 SASPEGAGGTDTQY
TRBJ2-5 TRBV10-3 AISESGLATETQY
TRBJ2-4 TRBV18 ASSDVRVAKNIQY
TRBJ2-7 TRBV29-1 SVGNEGQGGDEQY
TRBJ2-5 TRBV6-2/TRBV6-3 ASSPPSGGMIQETQY
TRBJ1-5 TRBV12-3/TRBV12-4 ASRRARHQPQH
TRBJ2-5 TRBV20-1 SARAQGRGQETQY
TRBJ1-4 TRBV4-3 ASSLGQGYNDEKLF
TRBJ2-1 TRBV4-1 ASSQGNVYNEQF
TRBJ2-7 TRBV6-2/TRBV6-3 ASSPRGQGKYEQY
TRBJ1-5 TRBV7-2 ASSLDQGQPQH
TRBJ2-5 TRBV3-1 ASSLLGAGSETQY
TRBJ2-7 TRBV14 ASSQDFAGAGEQY